This TCR beta chain was profiled in a study of T cells in Graves' hyperthyroidism and ophthalmopathy. Study outcomes and limitations: Researchers found most expanded thyroid clonotypes above 0.001 in blood as well.

This clonotype was counted at least ten times. Its antigen is not identified. The TCR beta CDR3 regions underwent amplification using RNA transcripts as the source. First-round RT-PCR of the TCR CDR3 relied on the HTBI primer set. A single record per CDR3 protein comes from TCRdb applying MiXCR to the multiplex PCR reads. The table shows some 500,000 distinct CDR3 sequences, with about 16% occurring only once. The V gene's germline CDR1 is LGHDT and CDR2 YNNKEL (reference sequence). The CDR3 spans 15 residues. J was trimmed by 3 bases and V by 0 bases; bases with no gene match: 2. The specimen was blood. This rearrangement joins TRBV3-1 to TRBJ1-5; TRBD1 matches 7 bases. The TCR was taken from a woman aged 25 to 39 with Graves' ophthalmopathy. The CDR3 protein is CASSQEGQYNQPQHF. CDR3 nucleotides: TGTGCCAGCAGCCAAGAGGGACAGTACAATCAGCCCCAGCATTTT.